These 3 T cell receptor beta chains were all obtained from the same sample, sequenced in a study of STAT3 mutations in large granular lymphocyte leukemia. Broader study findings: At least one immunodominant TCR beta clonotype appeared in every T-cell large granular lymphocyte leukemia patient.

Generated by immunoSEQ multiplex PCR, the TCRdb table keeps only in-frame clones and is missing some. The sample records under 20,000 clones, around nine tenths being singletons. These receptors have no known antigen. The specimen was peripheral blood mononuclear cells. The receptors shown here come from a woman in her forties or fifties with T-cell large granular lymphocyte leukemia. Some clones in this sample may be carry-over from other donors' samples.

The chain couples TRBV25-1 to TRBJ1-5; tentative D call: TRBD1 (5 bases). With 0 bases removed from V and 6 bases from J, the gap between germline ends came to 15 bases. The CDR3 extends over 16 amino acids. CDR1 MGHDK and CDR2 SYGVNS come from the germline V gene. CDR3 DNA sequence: TGTGCCAGCAGTGAATATAGGTCGGGGCGGGGTCAGCCCCAGCATTTT. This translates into CASSEYRSGRGQPQHF. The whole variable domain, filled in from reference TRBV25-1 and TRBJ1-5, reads EADIYQTPRYLVIGTGKKITLECSQTMGHDKMYWYQQDPGMELHLIHYSYGVNSTEKGDLSSESTVSRIRTEHFPLTLESARPSHTSQYLCASSEYRSGRGQPQHFGDGTRLSIL.

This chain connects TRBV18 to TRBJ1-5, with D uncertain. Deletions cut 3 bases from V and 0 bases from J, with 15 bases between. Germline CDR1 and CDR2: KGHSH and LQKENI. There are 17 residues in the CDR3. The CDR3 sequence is CASSPLGGQVSNQPQHF. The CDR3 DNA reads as TGTGCCAGCTCACCCCTAGGAGGGCAGGTTAGCAATCAGCCCCAGCATTTT.

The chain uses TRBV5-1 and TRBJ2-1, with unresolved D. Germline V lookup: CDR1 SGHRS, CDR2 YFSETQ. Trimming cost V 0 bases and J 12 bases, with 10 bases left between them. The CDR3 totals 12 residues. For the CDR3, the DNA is TGCGCCAGCAGCTTGGCCGCTACAGTGCAGTTCTTC. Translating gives CASSLAATVQFF.